A single sample gave rise to the 27 T cell receptor beta chains below, sequenced in a study of Graves' ophthalmopathy and Graves' hyperthyroidism. The authors amplified TCR beta CDR3 regions, and they did so from RNA transcripts for repertoire sequencing. HTBI primers were employed in first-round RT-PCR, then a second-round multiplex PCR followed. TCRdb reprocessed the multiplex PCR reads with MiXCR, giving one entry per CDR3 protein. Here the sample spans over 500,000 distinct CDR3 sequences, 20% to 25% being singletons. The sequenced sample consisted of peripheral blood. These receptors originate from a woman in her late teens or twenties with stable Graves' hyperthyroidism. Some clones in this sample may be carry-over from other donors' samples.

This clonotype was observed at least ten times. V and J are TRBV25-1 and TRBJ2-3, with D perhaps TRBD1 (5 bases). CDR1 and CDR2 from the germline V gene are MGHDK and SYGVNS. The CDR3 length is 13 residues. V lost 4 bases and J lost 9, with 14 bases in between. The CDR3 region has the DNA TGTGCCAGCAGTGGGACCTTATGGGGCACGCAGTATTTT. Protein: CASSGTLWGTQYF. Full variable domain (outside the CDR3, taken from reference TRBV25-1 and TRBJ2-3): EADIYQTPRYLVIGTGKKITLECSQTMGHDKMYWYQQDPGMELHLIHYSYGVNSTEKGDLSSESTVSRIRTEHFPLTLESARPSHTSQYLCASSGTLWGTQYFGPGTRLTVL.

The J gene is TRBJ2-7, the V gene TRBV15, with 13 positions matching TRBD2. Germline trimming cut 1 base from V and 9 bases from J; bases unmatched to any gene: 3. CDR3 length: 14 amino acids. Germline CDR1 and CDR2: LNHNV and YYDKDF (reference sequence). The CDR3 loop is CATSRAGTSGMQYF. The CDR3 bases are TGTGCCACCAGCAGAGCCGGGACTAGCGGGATGCAGTACTTC.

This clonotype has ten or more counts. J is TRBJ2-2 and V is TRBV10-1; 9 nucleotides agree with TRBD2. The CDR3 spans 15 residues. V lost 6 bases and J lost 6; bases outside the gene matches: 8. The germline CDR1 and CDR2 sequences are WNHNN and SYGVQD (reference sequence). CDR3 protein: CASRHGTSLAGELFF. CDR3 DNA: TGCGCCAGCAGGCACGGGACTAGCCTCGCCGGGGAGCTGTTTTTT.

This clonotype was seen many times. The chain combines TRBV6-6 with TRBJ2-7; no firm D call. The V gene lost 7 bases and the J gene lost 0 bases, with 7 bases spanning the gap. Germline loops: CDR1 MNHNY, CDR2 SVGAGI (reference sequence). The CDR3 has 12 amino acids. The CDR3, as DNA: TGTGCCAGCACCTTATTCTCCTACGAGCAGTACTTC. Translating gives CASTLFSYEQYF.

This clonotype was recorded at least ten times. The chain links TRBV12-3 or TRBV12-4 to TRBJ1-5; weak D call: TRBD1 (6 bases). The CDR3 spans 14 residues. The germline V and J ends were trimmed by 8 bases and 1 base, with 12 bases remaining between them. The CDR3 loop is CASGTTGSNQPQHF. The CDR3 DNA reads as TGTGCCAGCGGCACGACAGGCAGCAATCAGCCCCAGCATTTT.

This clonotype was seen more than once but under ten times. Germline and junction disagree at one end, which may indicate a read error. This chain joins TRBV6-4 and TRBJ1-1; 9 bases match TRBD1. CDR1 and CDR2 from the germline V gene are MRHNA and SNTAGT. The CDR3 is made up of 15 amino acids. CDR3 amino acids: CASSAEQGANTEACF. CDR3 nucleotides: TGTGCCAGCAGTGCCGAACAGGGGGCGAACACTGAAGCTTGCTTT.

The chain recombines TRBV20-1 with TRBJ2-5, with 7 bases aligning to TRBD2. V trimming: 1 base; J trimming: 10 bases; junction bases outside the gene matches: 21. The CDR3 loop spans 17 amino acids. Germline V lookup: CDR1 DFQATT, CDR2 SNEGSKA (reference sequence). The CDR3 nucleotides are TGCAGTGCTAGAGGGTCGGGGGAGCGGGGTCCCCAAGGGAGCCAGTACTTC. Amino acids: CSARGSGERGPQGSQYF.

The table lists this clonotype with many counts. The rearrangement joins TRBV20-1 to TRBJ2-5; 11 bases are shared with TRBD1. The germline V gene encodes CDR1 DFQATT and CDR2 SNEGSKA (reference sequence). This CDR3 spans 15 amino acids. V shed 5 bases and J 5 bases; nucleotides not matched to a gene: 10. The CDR3 region has the DNA TGCAGTGCTCCACTATTCAGGGACAGGGGGGAGACCCAGTACTTC. Its translation is CSAPLFRDRGETQYF.

As for this clonotype: A much larger clone is a single base away; this may be a read error. The rearrangement joins TRBV30 to TRBJ2-4; D remains unclear. This CDR3 has 14 amino acids. Germline CDR1 and CDR2: GTSNPN and SVGIG (reference sequence). The CDR3 DNA is TGTGCGCAGTCAGGAGAGTTAGCCAAAAACATGCAGTACTTC. Translating gives CAQSGELAKNMQYF. Drawing the rest from reference TRBV30 and TRBJ2-4, the complete variable domain is SQTIHQWPATLVQPVGSPLSLECTVEGTSNPNLYWYRQAAGRGLQLLFYSVGIGQISSEVPQNLSASRPQDRQFILSSKKLLLSDSGFYLCAQSGELAKNMQYFGAGTRLSVL.

The CDR3 here is CASSQGQGAWGTEAFF. DNA of the CDR3: TGCGCCAGCAGCCAAGGGCAGGGGGCTTGGGGAACTGAAGCTTTCTTT. V and J are TRBV4-1 and TRBJ1-1; TRBD1 aligns across 8 bases. Germline CDR1 reads MGHRA; CDR2 reads YSYEKL. V lost 1 base, J lost 5 bases, and 9 bases stayed unmatched. This CDR3 has 16 residues.

There are many counts of this clonotype. For the CDR3, the DNA is TGTGCCTGGAGTGAGGAAAGGAAAGCTTTCTTT. Protein: CAWSEERKAFF. The V gene is TRBV30, the J gene TRBJ1-1; no clear D gene. This CDR3 is 11 amino acids long. Germline CDR1 reads GTSNPN; CDR2 reads SVGIG (reference sequence). Trimming took off 1 base at V and 9 bases at J, with 9 bases between the two ends.

This clonotype came up many times. The chain has TRBV12-3 or TRBV12-4 and TRBJ2-4, with 10 positions matching TRBD1. This CDR3 is 16 amino acids long. Trimming at V came to 1 base and at J to 9 bases, leaving 9 bases not matched to a gene. The CDR3 sequence: CASSLGLGTGASIQYF. As DNA, the CDR3 is TGTGCCAGCAGTTTAGGCCTTGGGACAGGGGCATCCATTCAGTACTTC.

The rearrangement joins TRBV14 to TRBJ1-6; TRBD1 matches 7 bases. The CDR3 contains 17 residues. Germline loops: CDR1 SGHDN, CDR2 FVKESK. With V trimmed by 4 bases and J by 7 bases, 13 bases remained unmatched. CDR3 sequence (DNA): TGTGCCAGCAGCCTCGGATTTCGACAGGGACGAAATTCACCCCTCCACTTT. It is translated as CASSLGFRQGRNSPLHF.

This clonotype was recorded a few times. Sequence at one end of the junction differs from germline and may be a read error. CDR3 nucleotides: TGTGCCATCCTCTCCGGGAACACCGGGGAGCCGTTTTTT. Its protein is CAILSGNTGEPFF. The chain is built from TRBV6-1 and TRBJ2-2; the D gene is possibly TRBD2 (5 bases). The CDR3 totals 13 residues. The germline V gene encodes CDR1 MNHNS and CDR2 SASEGT.

At least ten counts were recorded for this clonotype. J is TRBJ1-2 and V is TRBV30; possibly TRBD1 for D (5 bases). The length of the CDR3 is 13 residues. Trimming removed 1 base at V and 3 bases at J, with 9 bases between. Looked up from germline, CDR1 is GTSNPN and CDR2 is SVGIG (reference sequence). Here the CDR3 reads CAWSAGPYYGYTF. CDR3 DNA: TGTGCCTGGAGTGCGGGGCCGTACTATGGCTACACCTTC. Full variable domain (missing parts from reference TRBV30 and TRBJ1-2): SQTIHQWPATLVQPVGSPLSLECTVEGTSNPNLYWYRQAAGRGLQLLFYSVGIGQISSEVPQNLSASRPQDRQFILSSKKLLLSDSGFYLCAWSAGPYYGYTFGSGTRLTVV.

This clonotype was observed at least ten times. This chain joins TRBV28 and TRBJ2-7; no clear D. This CDR3 spans 12 amino acids. Trimming took off 5 bases at V and 7 bases at J, with 12 bases between the two ends. From germline, CDR1 is MDHEN and CDR2 SYDVKM. CDR3 in DNA: TGTGCCAGCAGTGAACACCGACGGGAGCAGTACTTC. Protein product: CASSEHRREQYF.

The rearrangement joins TRBV6-5 to TRBJ1-6, with 8 bases identical to TRBD1. CDR1 and CDR2 (germline): MNHEY, SVGAGI. Trimming cost V 4 bases and J 5 bases; bases outside gene matches: 7. The CDR3 is made up of 16 amino acids. CDR3 loop: CASSFDRGRDNSPLHF. CDR3 bases: TGTGCCAGCAGTTTTGACAGGGGTCGAGATAATTCACCCCTCCACTTT.

This clonotype has at least ten counts. V usage is TRBV12-3 or TRBV12-4 and J usage is TRBJ1-2, with D perhaps matching TRBD1 (6 bases). Trimming removed 8 bases from V and 2 bases from J, with 15 bases in between. The CDR3 has 14 amino acids. The CDR3 nucleotides are TGTGCCAGCCGTGGTATGAGGGGGAACTATGGCTACACCTTC. Its translation is CASRGMRGNYGYTF.

This clonotype was seen at least ten times. The gene calls are TRBV6-5 and TRBJ1-2; D remains unclear. Germline loops: CDR1 MNHEY, CDR2 SVGAGI. The V end was cut by 0 bases, the J end by 8 bases, with 16 bases between. This CDR3 has 15 residues. The CDR3 sequence is CASSYSKRGIEGYTF. CDR3 in DNA: TGTGCCAGCAGTTACTCGAAACGTGGGATCGAGGGCTACACCTTC.

This clonotype has a handful of counts. This clone may be a read error of a much larger clone one base away. This rearrangement joins TRBV28 to TRBJ2-2, with 7 bases aligning to TRBD1. V was pared by 7 bases and J by 0 bases, with 5 bases of the junction left unmatched. Germline CDR1 MDHEN, CDR2 SYDVKM. This CDR3 comprises 15 residues. The CDR3 spells CASTTGQANTGELFF. The CDR3 bases are TGTGCCAGCACAACCGGACAGGCGAACACCGGGGAGCTGTTTTTT.

Only a few counts were recorded for this clonotype. V is TRBV6-2 or TRBV6-3 and J is TRBJ1-6, with D possibly being TRBD1 (6 bases). Per germline, CDR1 MNHEY and CDR2 SVGEGT. Trimming removed 4 bases at V and 9 bases at J, with 13 bases between. The CDR3 sequence is 14 residues long. The CDR3, as DNA: TGTGCCAGCAGTTGGCTTCAGGGGACTTCACCCCTCCACTTT. Its protein product is CASSWLQGTSPLHF.

The CDR3 loop reads CAWSVDNTEAFF. The CDR3 DNA follows: TGTGCCTGGAGTGTTGACAACACTGAAGCTTTCTTT. The V and J genes are TRBV30 and TRBJ1-1; no firm D call. The CDR3 extends over 12 amino acids. V was shortened by 0 bases and J by 2 bases, with 4 bases between the two germline ends. Per germline, CDR1 GTSNPN and CDR2 SVGIG (reference sequence). Drawing the rest from reference TRBV30 and TRBJ1-1, the complete variable domain is SQTIHQWPATLVQPVGSPLSLECTVEGTSNPNLYWYRQAAGRGLQLLFYSVGIGQISSEVPQNLSASRPQDRQFILSSKKLLLSDSGFYLCAWSVDNTEAFFGQGTRLTVV.

The count of this clonotype is one. The chain combines TRBV7-9 with TRBJ1-6; D perhaps matches TRBD1 (5 bases). V lost 1 base and J lost 0, with 7 bases in between. Germline V lookup: CDR1 SEHNR, CDR2 FQNEAQ (reference sequence). CDR3 length: 16 residues. This CDR3 is CASSLDRSSYNSPLHF. In DNA, the CDR3 is TGTGCCAGCAGCTTAGACAGGAGCTCCTATAATTCACCCCTCCACTTT.

This clonotype was counted at least ten times. This chain connects TRBV6-4 to TRBJ2-7; D not resolved. Germline lookup yields CDR1 MRHNA and CDR2 SNTAGT. V was trimmed by 6 bases and J by 5 bases, leaving 20 bases between them. This CDR3 is 15 amino acids long. The CDR3 loop reads CASSPPRAKEHEQYF. The CDR3 DNA sequence: TGTGCCAGCAGCCCCCCTAGGGCAAAGGAGCACGAGCAGTACTTC.

This clonotype was observed a few times. This chain uses TRBV6-1 with TRBJ2-4; no clear D. The CDR3 sequence is 15 residues long. The V end lost 5 bases, the J end lost 2 bases, and 13 bases lay between the germline ends. Germline V gene data show CDR1 as MNHNS and CDR2 as SASEGT. This CDR3 reads CASSSDPGTKNIQYF. As DNA, the CDR3 is TGTGCCAGCAGTAGCGACCCCGGAACCAAAAACATTCAGTACTTC.

The chain combines TRBV18 with TRBJ1-6; tentatively, D is TRBD1 (6 bases). The germline CDR1 and CDR2 sequences are KGHSH and LQKENI. The CDR3 runs to 15 residues. Trimming removed 1 base from V and 6 bases from J, with 10 bases in between. In DNA, the CDR3 is TGTGCCAGCTCACCACGGGGGGCTCGTAATTCACCCCTCCACTTT. It translates to CASSPRGARNSPLHF.

This clonotype occurred a few times. This chain uses TRBV15 with TRBJ2-7, with D tentatively TRBD1 or TRBD2 (5 bases each). V was trimmed by 0 bases and J by 2 bases, leaving 14 bases between them. The CDR3 spans 16 residues. Germline V gives CDR1 LNHNV, CDR2 YYDKDF (reference sequence). CDR3 sequence: CATSREPGRGTYEQYF. The DNA for the CDR3 is TGTGCCACCAGCAGAGAACCGGGACGTGGGACCTACGAGCAGTACTTC. Full variable domain (outside the CDR3, taken from reference TRBV15 and TRBJ2-7): DAMVIQNPRYQVTQFGKPVTLSCSQTLNHNVMYWYQQKSSQAPKLLFHYYDKDFNNEADTPDNFQSRRPNTSFCFLDIRSPGLGDTAMYLCATSREPGRGTYEQYFGPGTRLTVT.